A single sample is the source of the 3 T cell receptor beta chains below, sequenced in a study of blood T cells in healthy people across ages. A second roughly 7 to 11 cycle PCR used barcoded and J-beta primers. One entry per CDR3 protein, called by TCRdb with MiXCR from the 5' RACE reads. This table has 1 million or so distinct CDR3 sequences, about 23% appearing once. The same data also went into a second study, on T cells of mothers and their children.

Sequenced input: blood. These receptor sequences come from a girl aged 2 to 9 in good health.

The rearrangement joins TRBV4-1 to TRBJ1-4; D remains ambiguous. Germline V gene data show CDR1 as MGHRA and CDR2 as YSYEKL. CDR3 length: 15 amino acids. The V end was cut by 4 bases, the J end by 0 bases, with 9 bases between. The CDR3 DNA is TGCGCCAGCAGCCCCAAGTACGCAACTAATGAAAAACTGTTTTTT. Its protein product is CASSPKYATNEKLFF.

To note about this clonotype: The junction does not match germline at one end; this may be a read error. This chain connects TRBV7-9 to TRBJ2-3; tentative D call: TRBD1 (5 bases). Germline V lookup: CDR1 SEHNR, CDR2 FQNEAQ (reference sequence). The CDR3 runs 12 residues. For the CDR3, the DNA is TGTGCCAGCAGCCGAGGACAAAATACGCAATATTTT. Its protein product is CASSRGQNTQYF. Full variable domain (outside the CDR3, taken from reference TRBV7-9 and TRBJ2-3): DTGVSQNPRHKITKRGQNVTFRCDPISEHNRLYWYRQTLGQGPEFLTYFQNEAQLEKSRLLSDRFSAERPKGSFSTLEIQRTEQGDSAMYLCASSRGQNTQYFGPGTRLTVL.

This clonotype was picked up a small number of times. The CDR3 is CASRTLRKLFF. CDR3 coding DNA: TGTGCCAGCAGGACGCTCAGAAAACTGTTTTTT. V and J are TRBV6-1 and TRBJ1-4; unclear D gene. Trimming removed 6 bases at V and 10 bases at J, with 9 bases between. Germline V gene data show CDR1 as MNHNS and CDR2 as SASEGT. The CDR3 consists of 11 residues.